This T cell receptor beta chain was found in a study of T cells after yellow fever vaccination. Study overall: Fractions of low cell number were prepared using SMART-Seq v4 Ultra Low Input.

TCRdb reprocessed the 5' RACE reads with MiXCR, giving one entry per CDR3 protein. This table has hundreds of thousands of distinct CDR3 sequences, roughly 13% appearing once. Turning to this clonotype: No antigen is known for it.

General study results and limits: Across the CD4 and CD8 compartments, a small share of clonotypes was present in both. Primary-vaccination clones mostly resurfaced post-booster (96% CD4, more than 80% CD8). Abundant bulk-derived clonotypes could contaminate FACS-sorted repertoires.

This CDR3 is 17 amino acids long. The junction had 9 bases not matched to a gene; V was cut back by 1 base and J by 2 bases. Germline values: CDR1 SGHRS, CDR2 YFSETQ. Specimen: PBMCs, collected on the day of the yellow fever booster vaccination. The source is a man under 40 who received the YFV17D yellow fever vaccine. This chain uses TRBV5-1 with TRBJ2-3; 8 nucleotides agree with TRBD2. The CDR3 reads CASSLILLAEVTDTQYF. CDR3 bases: TGCGCCAGCAGCTTGATACTACTAGCGGAGGTCACAGATACGCAGTATTTT. The full variable domain, its missing parts supplied by reference TRBV5-1 and TRBJ2-3, is KAGVTQTPRYLIKTRGQQVTLSCSPISGHRSVSWYQQTPGQGLQFLFEYFSETQRNKGNFPGRFSGRQFSNSRSEMNVSTLELGDSALYLCASSLILLAEVTDTQYFGPGTRLTVL.